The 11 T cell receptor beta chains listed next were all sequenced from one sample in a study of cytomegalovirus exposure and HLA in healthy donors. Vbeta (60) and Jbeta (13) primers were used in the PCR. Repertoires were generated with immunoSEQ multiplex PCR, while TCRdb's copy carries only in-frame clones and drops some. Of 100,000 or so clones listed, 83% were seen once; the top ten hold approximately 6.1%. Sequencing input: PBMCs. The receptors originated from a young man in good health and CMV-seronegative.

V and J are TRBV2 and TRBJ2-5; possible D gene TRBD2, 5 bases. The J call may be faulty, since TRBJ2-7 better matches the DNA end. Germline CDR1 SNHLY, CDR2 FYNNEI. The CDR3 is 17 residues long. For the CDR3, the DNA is TGTGCCAGCAGTGAAGCGATACCGTCGGGGATTGCGTACGAGCAGTACTTC. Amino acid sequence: CASSEAIPSGIAYEQYF.

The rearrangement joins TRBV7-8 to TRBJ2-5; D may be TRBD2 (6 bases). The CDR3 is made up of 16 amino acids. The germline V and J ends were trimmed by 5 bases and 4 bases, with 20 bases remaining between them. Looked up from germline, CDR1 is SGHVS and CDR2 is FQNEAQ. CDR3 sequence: CASSARNVLASETQYF. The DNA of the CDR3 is TGTGCCAGCAGCGCCCGGAACGTTCTAGCGTCAGAGACCCAGTACTTC.

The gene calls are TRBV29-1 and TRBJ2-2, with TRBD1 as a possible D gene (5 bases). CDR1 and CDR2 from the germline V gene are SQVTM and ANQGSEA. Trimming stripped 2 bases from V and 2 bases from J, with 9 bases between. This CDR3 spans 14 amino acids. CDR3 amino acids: CSVESQGNTGELFF. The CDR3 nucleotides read TGCAGCGTTGAATCTCAGGGAAACACCGGGGAGCTGTTTTTT.

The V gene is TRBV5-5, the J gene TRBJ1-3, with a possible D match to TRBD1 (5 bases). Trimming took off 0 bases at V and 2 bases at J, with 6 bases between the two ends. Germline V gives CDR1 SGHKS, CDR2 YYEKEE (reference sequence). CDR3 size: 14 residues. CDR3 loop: CASSLAGTGNTIYF. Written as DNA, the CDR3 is TGTGCCAGCAGCTTGGCAGGGACTGGAAACACCATATATTTT.

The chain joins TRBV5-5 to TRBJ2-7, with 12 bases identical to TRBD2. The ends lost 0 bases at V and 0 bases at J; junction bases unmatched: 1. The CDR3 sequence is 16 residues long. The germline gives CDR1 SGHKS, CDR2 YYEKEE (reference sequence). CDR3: CASSLGLAGVSYEQYF. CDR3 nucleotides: TGTGCCAGCAGCTTGGGACTAGCGGGAGTCTCCTACGAGCAGTACTTC. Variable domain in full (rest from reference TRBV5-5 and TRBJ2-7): DAGVTQSPTHLIKTRGQQVTLRCSPISGHKSVSWYQQVLGQGPQFIFQYYEKEERGRGNFPDRFSARQFPNYSSELNVNALLLGDSALYLCASSLGLAGVSYEQYFGPGTRLTVT.

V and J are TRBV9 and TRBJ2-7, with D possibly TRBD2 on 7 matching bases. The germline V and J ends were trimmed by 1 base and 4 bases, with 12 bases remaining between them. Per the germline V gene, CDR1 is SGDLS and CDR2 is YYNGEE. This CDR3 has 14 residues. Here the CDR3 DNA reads TGTGCCAGCAGCGTAACAGGGAGGGGATACGAGCAGTACTTC. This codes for CASSVTGRGYEQYF.

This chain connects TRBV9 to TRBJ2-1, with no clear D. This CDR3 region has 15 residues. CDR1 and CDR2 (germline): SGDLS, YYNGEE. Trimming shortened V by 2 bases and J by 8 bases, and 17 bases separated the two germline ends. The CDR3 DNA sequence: TGTGCCAGCAGCGTGAGCGTGAGGAGCCTGGATGAGCAGTTCTTC. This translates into CASSVSVRSLDEQFF.

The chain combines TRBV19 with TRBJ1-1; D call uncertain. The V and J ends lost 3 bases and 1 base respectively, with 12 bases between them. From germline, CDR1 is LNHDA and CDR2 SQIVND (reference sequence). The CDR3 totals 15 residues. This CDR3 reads CASSMAETGNTEAFF. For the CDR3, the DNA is TGTGCCAGTAGTATGGCTGAGACGGGGAACACTGAAGCTTTCTTT.

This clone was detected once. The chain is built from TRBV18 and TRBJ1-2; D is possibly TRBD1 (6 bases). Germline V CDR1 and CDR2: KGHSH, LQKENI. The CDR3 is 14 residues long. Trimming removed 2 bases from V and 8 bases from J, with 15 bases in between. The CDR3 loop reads CASSPRAGVDGYTF. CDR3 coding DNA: TGTGCCAGCTCACCAAGGGCAGGGGTAGACGGCTACACCTTC.

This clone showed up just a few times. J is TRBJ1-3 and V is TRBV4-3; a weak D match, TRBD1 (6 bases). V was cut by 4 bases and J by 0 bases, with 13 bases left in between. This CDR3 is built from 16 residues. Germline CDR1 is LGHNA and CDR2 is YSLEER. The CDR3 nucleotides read TGCGCCAGCAGCCTAGGGGGGGAAGGCTCTGGAAACACCATATATTTT. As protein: CASSLGGEGSGNTIYF.

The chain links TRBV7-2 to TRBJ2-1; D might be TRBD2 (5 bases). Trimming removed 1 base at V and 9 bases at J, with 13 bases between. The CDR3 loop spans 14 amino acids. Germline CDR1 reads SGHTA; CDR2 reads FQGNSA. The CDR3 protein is CASSLEPGVGEQFF. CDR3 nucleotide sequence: TGTGCCAGCAGCTTAGAGCCCGGGGTGGGTGAGCAGTTCTTC.